This T cell receptor beta chain was recorded in a study of response to subunit inactivated influenza vaccine. TCRdb analysed the RT-PCR reads with MiXCR anew, one entry per CDR3 protein. The sample has about 570,000 distinct CDR3 sequences, about 11% seen once; the top ten hold roughly 11%. This CDR3 comprises 12 residues. Germline V CDR1 and CDR2: WSHSY, SAAADI. Trimming cost V 6 bases and J 4 bases, with 10 bases left between them. These data were also reused for a study on T cells expressing NK-cell markers. From that second work: Synthesis of TCR beta cDNA relied on 5'RACE template switching carrying UMIs. It was sorted CD3+CD56+NKG2C+, CD3+CD56+NKG2C- and CD3+CD56-NKG2C+ T cells that supplied the TCR beta repertoires. Of eight sequenced donors, seven were HCMV-seropositive and one HCMV-seronegative.

The chain combines TRBV10-2 with TRBJ2-7; no firm D call. This TCR derives from a man over 45 who received an inactivated influenza vaccine. The sample consisted of PBMCs from blood, taken on the day of vaccination. CDR3 loop: CASRSLNYEQYF. CDR3 DNA: TGCGCCAGCAGGAGCCTAAATTACGAGCAGTACTTC.